The rows below give T cell receptor beta chains drawn from one sample of a study of beta chain features in type 1 diabetes. Profiled with immunoSEQ multiplex PCR; TCRdb holds only in-frame clones, not every one. The sample shows hundreds of thousands of clones, about 14% of them seen only once. The specimen was naive CD4+ T cells from blood. These receptors came from a man between 18 and 29 years old with type 1 diabetes. The CDR3 runs from the conserved cysteine through the conserved F or W. Fields, in order: J gene, clone size, V gene, D gene, CDR3 DNA, CDR3 protein. D genes are given only for firm matches. Not all rows give a size; the values are once, few, many and, for expanded clones, a class.

TRBJ1-6 few TRBV30 NA TGTGCCTGGAGTCAAGGGGGTTCACCCCTCCACTTT CAWSQGGSPLHF
TRBJ1-1 few TRBV30 NA TGTGCCTGGAGTGTACCTCCCATGAACACTGAAGCTTTCTTT CAWSVPPMNTEAFF
TRBJ1-1 few TRBV5-6 NA TGTGCCAGCAGCTTACAGCAGACACCCAATGAAGCTTTCTTT CASSLQQTPNEAFF
TRBJ2-5 NA TRBV7-2 TRBD1 TGTGCCAGCAGCCCGCGACAGGGAGAGACCCAGTACTTC CASSPRQGETQYF
TRBJ2-1 few TRBV27 TRBD1 TGTGCCACCACCTCCGGCAGGGGGCAGTACAATGAGCAGTTCTTC CATTSGRGQYNEQFF
TRBJ2-1 NA TRBV14 NA TGTGCCAGCAACCCTAAGGGGGGCAATGAGCAGTTCTTC CASNPKGGNEQFF
TRBJ2-3 NA TRBV11-1 NA TGTGCCAGCAGACCATCCACGGGGCAGGGTAGCACAGATACGCAGTATTTT CASRPSTGQGSTDTQYF
TRBJ1-1 few TRBV29-1 NA TGCAGCGTTGAAGAGGGTGGCAGGCGGAACACTGAAGCTTTCTTT CSVEEGGRRNTEAFF
TRBJ1-2 few TRBV28 TRBD1 TGTGCCAGCAGGTCGGGACAGGGAAACTATGGCTACACCTTC CASRSGQGNYGYTF
TRBJ1-1 few TRBV30 NA TGTGCCTGGAGTGTAGGAGGGGGAAACACTGAAGCTTTCTTT CAWSVGGGNTEAFF
TRBJ2-5 few TRBV9 TRBD2 TGTGCCAGCAGCTCAAAGGCTAGCGGGGGGCTAAGAGAGACCCAGTACTTC CASSSKASGGLRETQYF
TRBJ2-7 NA TRBV7-2 NA TGTGCCAGCAGCTTAATGTCTGGGGCGGCCGAGCAGTACTTC CASSLMSGAAEQYF
TRBJ1-1 few TRBV9 NA TGTGCCAGCAGCCACAGGGCGGACACTGAAGCTTTCTTT CASSHRADTEAFF
TRBJ2-1 few TRBV5-1 NA TGCGCCAGCAGTTCGGGGAACAATGAGCAGTTCTTC CASSSGNNEQFF
TRBJ2-1 NA TRBV9 TRBD2 TGTGCCAGCAGCGTAGGGCCGCTAGCGGGGGGGCAAGTTGAGCAGTTCTTC CASSVGPLAGGQVEQFF
TRBJ1-5 NA TRBV30 NA TGTGCCTGGAGTGTTTTTGGAGTACAGCCCCAGCATTTT CAWSVFGVQPQHF
TRBJ2-3 few TRBV6-6 NA TGTGCCAGCAGTCCTCCGGGACTTGGCACAGATACGCAGTATTTT CASSPPGLGTDTQYF
TRBJ1-2 NA TRBV4-3 TRBD1 TGCGCCAGCAGCCTAATAGGGGGGACAGGCGTCTATGGCTACACCTTC CASSLIGGTGVYGYTF
TRBJ2-6 NA TRBV18 NA TGTGCCAGCTCACCATTGGTGGGCTCTGGGGCCAACGTCCTGACTTTC CASSPLVGSGANVLTF
TRBJ2-1 few TRBV10-1 TRBD2 TGCGCCAGCAGTGAGTCGAAACTAGCGGGCCACAATGAGCAGTTCTTC CASSESKLAGHNEQFF
TRBJ1-1 few TRBV30 NA TGTGCCTGTAAGCGGGTGAACACTGAAGCTTTCTTT CACKRVNTEAFF
TRBJ1-5 NA TRBV19 NA TGTGCCAGTAGAGCTTCGGGCAATCAGCCCCAGCATTTT CASRASGNQPQHF
TRBJ2-2 few TRBV4-1 TRBD2 TGCGCCAGCAGCCAAGTCGGACTAGCGGTGAACACCGGGGAGCTGTTTTTT CASSQVGLAVNTGELFF
TRBJ2-2 NA TRBV9 NA TGTGCCAGCAGCGTAGGATCAGGGATGCCCGGGGAGCTGTTTTTT CASSVGSGMPGELFF
TRBJ2-3 few TRBV5-1 NA TGCGCCAGCAGCTCCATACAGGGTGGGACAGATACGCAGTATTTT CASSSIQGGTDTQYF
TRBJ2-3 NA TRBV9 NA TGTGCCAGCAGCGTAGGAACTAGGGGTAGTTCAGATACGCAGTATTTT CASSVGTRGSSDTQYF
TRBJ1-1 few TRBV20-1 NA TGCAGTGCTAGAAACCCCCCTGAAGCTTTCTTT CSARNPPEAFF
TRBJ1-1 NA TRBV11-3 NA TGTGCCAGCAGCAGACACGGGACTGAAGCTTTCTTT CASSRHGTEAFF
TRBJ2-3 NA TRBV18 NA TGTGCCAGCTCACCTTTAAACACAGATACGCAGTATTTT CASSPLNTDTQYF
TRBJ2-6 few TRBV4-3 TRBD1 TGCGCCAGCAGCCAAGATCAGCAGGGGGCTCTTGGGGCCAACGTCCTGACTTTC CASSQDQQGALGANVLTF
TRBJ1-2 few TRBV5-6 NA TGTGCCAGCAGATCGCGAGGAGGAGGAGGCTACACCTTC CASRSRGGGGYTF
TRBJ1-2 few TRBV30 NA TGTGCCTGGACCAGGGGAATACATGGCTACACCTTC CAWTRGIHGYTF
TRBJ2-1 NA TRBV6-1 TRBD2 TGTGCCAGCAGTGGAGGGACTAGCGGTCACAATGAGCAGTTCTTC CASSGGTSGHNEQFF
TRBJ1-1 NA TRBV29-1 NA TGCAGCGCAGGTGGAAGGGGGGACACTGAAGCTTTCTTT CSAGGRGDTEAFF
TRBJ2-1 NA TRBV1 NA TGCACCAGCAGCCAAGACCCTAAGCGGGGGGTTCAATTCTACAATGAGCAGTTCTTC CTSSQDPKRGVQFYNEQFF
TRBJ2-7 NA TRBV4-3 TRBD2 TGCGCCAGCAGCCAAGGACTAGCGGGGTCTCCTTACGAGCAGTACTTC CASSQGLAGSPYEQYF
TRBJ2-7 NA TRBV28 NA TGTGCCAGCAGTTTCCGGCTCACAGAAGACTCCTACGAGCAGTACTTC CASSFRLTEDSYEQYF
TRBJ2-7 NA TRBV28 NA TGTGCCAGCAGTTTATTCGGCAGATCCTACGAGCAGTACTTC CASSLFGRSYEQYF
TRBJ1-1 few TRBV7-3 TRBD1 TGTGCCAGCAGCCCGACAGGGGCAAACACTGAAGCTTTCTTT CASSPTGANTEAFF
TRBJ1-5 NA TRBV10-3 NA TGTGCCATCGCCAGCCAGGGACCGGATAGCAATCAGCCCCAGCATTTT CAIASQGPDSNQPQHF
TRBJ2-7 few TRBV14 NA TGTGCCAGCAGCCAAGGACGGAGGGCGGTATACGAGCAGTACTTC CASSQGRRAVYEQYF
TRBJ1-5 NA TRBV30 NA TGTGCCTGGAGGACATCAGGGAATCAGCCCCAGCATTTT CAWRTSGNQPQHF
TRBJ2-2 NA TRBV7-2 NA TGTGCCAGCAGCTTAGCTCCGGGGGTCACCGGGGAGCTGTTTTTT CASSLAPGVTGELFF
TRBJ2-7 few TRBV7-6 TRBD1 TGTGCCAGCAGCCCCACAGGGGGAGCCTACGAGCAGTACTTC CASSPTGGAYEQYF
TRBJ2-3 NA TRBV7-2 NA TGTGCCAGCAGCTTACTGGCGGGGAGCACAGATACGCAGTATTTT CASSLLAGSTDTQYF
TRBJ2-2 NA TRBV19 NA TGTGCCAGTAGTACCGGCGCCGGGGAGCTGTTTTTT CASSTGAGELFF
TRBJ2-2 NA TRBV30 NA TGTGCCTGGAGTGTACCACAAGCGGTGAACACCGGGGAGCTGTTTTTT CAWSVPQAVNTGELFF
TRBJ1-2 few TRBV7-2 NA TGTGCCAGCAGCCCTGGACTCAATAACTATGGCTACACCTTC CASSPGLNNYGYTF
TRBJ2-2 few TRBV25-1 TRBD2 TGTGCCAGCAGTAGCGGGATCGCCGGGGAGCTGTTTTTT CASSSGIAGELFF